This record looks at one T cell receptor beta chain sequence and its context. Authors' data handling: Researchers report that nucleated cell counts were estimated from reference gene primer amplification. Method: immunoSEQ multiplex PCR; TCRdb's copy keeps in-frame clones and lacks some. V and J calls and clone size are as listed in that table; D and trimming were resolved from the DNA. The sample has hundreds of thousands of clones, around 88% seen once. The data originate from a study of blood T cell repertoires in COVID-19. Background on the study: The United States, Italy and Spain supplied acute and convalescent COVID-19 samples. PBMCs, B-cell-depleted T cells, or T cells were the source of the cDNA or gDNA that made up the material.

The CDR3 totals 13 residues. From germline, CDR1 is SGHTA and CDR2 FQGNSA. Trimming took 2 bases from V and 0 from J, leaving 4 bases between them. Sequencing was carried out using peripheral blood. The chain combines TRBV7-2 with TRBJ2-5, with unresolved D. The source is a woman in her forties or fifties with acute or convalescent COVID-19. The DNA for the CDR3 is TGTGCCAGCAGCTTATCTTACCAAGAGACCCAGTACTTC. It translates to CASSLSYQETQYF.